The clone carrying this TCR beta chain was counted a single time. The source of the sample is a study of blood T cell repertoires in COVID-19. Sequencing used immunoSEQ multiplex PCR; TCRdb keeps in-frame clones, though not all of them. In the table there are 140,000 to 150,000 clones, over 75% of which are singletons. V dropped 6 bases and J dropped 9 bases, with 17 bases sitting between them. Germline values: CDR1 MNHEY, CDR2 SVGAGI. The CDR3 totals 13 residues. The V and J genes are TRBV6-5 and TRBJ2-5, with D possibly TRBD2 on 5 matching bases. The specimen sequenced was peripheral blood. The receptor was derived from a woman aged 45-65 years with acute or convalescent COVID-19. CDR3 nucleotides: TGTGCCAGCAGATCGAGCGGACCATGGGCCCAGTACTTC. Its protein is CASRSSGPWAQYF.